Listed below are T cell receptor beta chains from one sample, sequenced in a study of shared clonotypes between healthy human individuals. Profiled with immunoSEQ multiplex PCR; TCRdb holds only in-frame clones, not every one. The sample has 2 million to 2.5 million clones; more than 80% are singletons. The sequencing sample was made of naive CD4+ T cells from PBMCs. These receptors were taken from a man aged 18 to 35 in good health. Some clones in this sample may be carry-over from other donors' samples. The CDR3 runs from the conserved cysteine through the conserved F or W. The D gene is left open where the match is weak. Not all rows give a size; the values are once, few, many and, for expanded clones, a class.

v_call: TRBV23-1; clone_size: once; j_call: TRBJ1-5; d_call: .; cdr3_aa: CASSQHRLAENQPQHF; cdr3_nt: TGCGCCAGCAGTCAACACAGGTTGGCCGAGAATCAGCCCCAGCATTTT
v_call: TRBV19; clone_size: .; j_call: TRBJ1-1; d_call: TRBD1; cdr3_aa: CASSKTGGYTEAFF; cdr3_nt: TGTGCCAGTAGTAAGACAGGGGGCTACACTGAAGCTTTCTTT
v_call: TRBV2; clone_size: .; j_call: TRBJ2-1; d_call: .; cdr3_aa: CASMNNEQFF; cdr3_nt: TGTGCCAGCATGAACAATGAGCAGTTCTTC
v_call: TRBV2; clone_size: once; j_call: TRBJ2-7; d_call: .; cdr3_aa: CASSAGRELAFYEQYF; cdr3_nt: TGTGCCAGCAGTGCAGGCCGGGAGCTGGCATTTTACGAGCAGTACTTC
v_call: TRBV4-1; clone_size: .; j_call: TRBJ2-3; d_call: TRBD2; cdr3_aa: CASSQWTSEYTDTQYF; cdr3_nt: TGCGCCAGCAGCCAATGGACTAGCGAGTACACAGATACGCAGTATTTT
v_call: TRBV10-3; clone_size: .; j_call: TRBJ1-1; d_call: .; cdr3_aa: CAISGRFTEAFF; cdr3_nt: TGTGCCATCAGTGGAAGGTTCACTGAAGCTTTCTTT
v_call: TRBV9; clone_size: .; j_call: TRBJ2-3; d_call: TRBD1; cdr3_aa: CASSPRGQIPTDTQYF; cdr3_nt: TGTGCCAGCAGCCCCCGGGGACAGATACCCACAGATACGCAGTATTTT
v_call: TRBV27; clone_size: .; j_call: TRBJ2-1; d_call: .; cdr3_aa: CASSLTSRTYNEQFF; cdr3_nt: TGTGCCAGCAGTTTGACTTCTAGGACCTACAATGAGCAGTTCTTC
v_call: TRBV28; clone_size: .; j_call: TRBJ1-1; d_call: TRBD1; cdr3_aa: CASRRGGANTEAFF; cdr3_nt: TGTGCCAGCAGGAGAGGGGGCGCGAACACTGAAGCTTTCTTT
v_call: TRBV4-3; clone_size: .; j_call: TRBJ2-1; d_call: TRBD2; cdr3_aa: CASSQDLAGYNEQFF; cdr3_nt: TGCGCCAGCAGCCAAGACCTAGCGGGCTACAATGAGCAGTTCTTC
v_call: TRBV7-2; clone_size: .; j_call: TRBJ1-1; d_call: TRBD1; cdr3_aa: CASSSASGGTEAFF; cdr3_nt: TGTGCCAGCAGCTCAGCTTCAGGGGGCACTGAAGCTTTCTTT
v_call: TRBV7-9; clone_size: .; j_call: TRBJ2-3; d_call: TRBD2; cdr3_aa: CASSPRTSGGSTDTQYF; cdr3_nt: TGTGCCAGCAGCCCTAGGACTAGCGGAGGGTCCACAGATACGCAGTATTTT
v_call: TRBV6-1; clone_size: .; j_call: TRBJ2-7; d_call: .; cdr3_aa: CASRTGPTPGQYF; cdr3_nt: TGTGCCAGCAGGACGGGACCAACCCCCGGGCAGTACTTC
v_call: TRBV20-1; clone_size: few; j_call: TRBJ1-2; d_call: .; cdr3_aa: CSTLPGYTF; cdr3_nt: TGCAGTACCCTCCCGGGCTACACCTTC
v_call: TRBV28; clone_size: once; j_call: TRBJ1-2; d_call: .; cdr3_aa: CASTINDIANYGYTF; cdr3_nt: TGTGCCAGCACCATAAACGACATCGCTAACTATGGCTACACCTTC
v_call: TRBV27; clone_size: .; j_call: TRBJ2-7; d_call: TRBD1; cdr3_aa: CASSFLDRDRSEQYF; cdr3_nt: TGTGCCAGCAGTTTTTTGGACAGGGATCGGAGCGAGCAGTACTTC